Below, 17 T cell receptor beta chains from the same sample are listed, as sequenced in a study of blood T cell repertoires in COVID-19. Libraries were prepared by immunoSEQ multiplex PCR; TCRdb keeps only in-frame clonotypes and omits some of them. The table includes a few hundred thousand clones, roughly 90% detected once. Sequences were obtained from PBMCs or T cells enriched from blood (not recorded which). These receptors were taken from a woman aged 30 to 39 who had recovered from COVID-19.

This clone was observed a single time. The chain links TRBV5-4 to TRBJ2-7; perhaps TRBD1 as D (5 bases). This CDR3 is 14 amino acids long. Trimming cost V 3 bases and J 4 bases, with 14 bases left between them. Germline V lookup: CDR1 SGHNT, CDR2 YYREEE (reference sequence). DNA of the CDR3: TGTGCCAGCAGCTATAAGACAGAGAATTACGAGCAGTACTTC. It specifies CASSYKTENYEQYF.

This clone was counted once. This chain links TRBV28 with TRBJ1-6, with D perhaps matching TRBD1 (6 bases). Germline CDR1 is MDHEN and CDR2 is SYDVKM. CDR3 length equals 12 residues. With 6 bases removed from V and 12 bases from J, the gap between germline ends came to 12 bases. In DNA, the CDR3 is TGTGCCAGCAGCACGACAGGCCAACCCCTCCACTTT. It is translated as CASSTTGQPLHF.

The CDR3 is CASSASSGRALDEQFF. CDR3 sequence (DNA): TGTGCCAGCAGCGCCTCTAGCGGGAGGGCCCTCGATGAGCAGTTCTTC. The V call is TRBV7-2, the J call TRBJ2-1, with 12 bases lining up with TRBD2. Per the germline V gene, CDR1 is SGHTA and CDR2 is FQGNSA. V lost 5 bases and J lost 8; bases outside the gene matches: 10. The CDR3 loop spans 16 amino acids.

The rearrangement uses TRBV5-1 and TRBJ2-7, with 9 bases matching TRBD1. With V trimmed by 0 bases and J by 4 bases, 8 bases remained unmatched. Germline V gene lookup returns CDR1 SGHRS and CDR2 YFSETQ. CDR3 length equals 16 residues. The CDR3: CASSLGQGVSVYEQYF. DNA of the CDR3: TGCGCCAGCAGCTTGGGACAGGGGGTTTCAGTATACGAGCAGTACTTC. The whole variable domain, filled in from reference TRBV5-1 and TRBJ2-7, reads KAGVTQTPRYLIKTRGQQVTLSCSPISGHRSVSWYQQTPGQGLQFLFEYFSETQRNKGNFPGRFSGRQFSNSRSEMNVSTLELGDSALYLCASSLGQGVSVYEQYFGPGTRLTVT.

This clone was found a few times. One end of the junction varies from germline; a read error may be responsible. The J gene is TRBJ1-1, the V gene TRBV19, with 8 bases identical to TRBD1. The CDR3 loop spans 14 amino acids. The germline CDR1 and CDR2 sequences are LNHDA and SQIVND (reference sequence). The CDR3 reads CASSKTGVPSEAFF. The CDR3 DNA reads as TGTGCCAGCAGTAAGACAGGGGTCCCCAGTGAAGCTTTCTTT.

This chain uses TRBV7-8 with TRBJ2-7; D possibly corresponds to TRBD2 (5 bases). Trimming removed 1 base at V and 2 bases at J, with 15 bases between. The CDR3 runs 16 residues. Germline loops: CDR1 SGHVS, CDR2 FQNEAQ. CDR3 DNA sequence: TGTGCCAGCAGCTTAGTCGCGGCGGAGGTAGCCTACGAGCAGTACTTC. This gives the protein CASSLVAAEVAYEQYF. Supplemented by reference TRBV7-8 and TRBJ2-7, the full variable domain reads GAGVSQSPRYKVAKRGQDVALRCDPISGHVSLFWYQQALGQGPEFLTYFQNEAQLDKSGLPSDRFFAERPEGSVSTLKIQRTQQEDSAVYLCASSLVAAEVAYEQYFGPGTRLTVT.

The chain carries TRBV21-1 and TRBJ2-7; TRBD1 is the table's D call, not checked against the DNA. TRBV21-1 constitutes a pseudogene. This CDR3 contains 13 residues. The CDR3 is CASRRQGPYEQYF. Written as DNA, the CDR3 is TGTGCCAGCAGGCGACAGGGACCCTACGAGCAGTACTTC.

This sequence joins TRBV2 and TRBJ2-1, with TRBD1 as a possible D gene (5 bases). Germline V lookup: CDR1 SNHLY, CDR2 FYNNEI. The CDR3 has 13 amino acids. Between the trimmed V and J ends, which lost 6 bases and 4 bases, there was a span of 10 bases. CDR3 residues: CASSVQVYNEQFF. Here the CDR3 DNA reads TGTGCCAGCAGCGTACAGGTATACAATGAGCAGTTCTTC. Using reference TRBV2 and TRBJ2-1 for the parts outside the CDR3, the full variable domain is EPEVTQTPSHQVTQMGQEVILRCVPISNHLYFYWYRQILGQKVEFLVSFYNNEISEKSEIFDDQFSVERPDGSNFTLKIRSTKLEDSAMYFCASSVQVYNEQFFGPGTRLTVL.

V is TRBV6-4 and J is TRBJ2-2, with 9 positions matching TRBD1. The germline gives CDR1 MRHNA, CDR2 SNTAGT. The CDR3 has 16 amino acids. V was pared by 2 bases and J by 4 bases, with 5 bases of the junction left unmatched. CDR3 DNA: TGTGCCAGCAGTGACGGACAGGGGATTGGCACCGGGGAGCTGTTTTTT. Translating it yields CASSDGQGIGTGELFF.

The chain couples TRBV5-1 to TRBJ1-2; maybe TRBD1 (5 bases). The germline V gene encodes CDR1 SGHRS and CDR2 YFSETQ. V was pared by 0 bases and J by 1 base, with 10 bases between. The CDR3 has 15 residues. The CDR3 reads CASSLEGRYNYGYTF. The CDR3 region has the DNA TGCGCCAGCAGCTTGGAGGGGCGTTATAACTATGGCTACACCTTC.

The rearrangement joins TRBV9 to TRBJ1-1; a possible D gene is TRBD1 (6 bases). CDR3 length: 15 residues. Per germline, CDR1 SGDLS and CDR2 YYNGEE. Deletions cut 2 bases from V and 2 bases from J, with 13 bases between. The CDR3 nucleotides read TGTGCCAGCAGCGTTGACCCGGGACAAAACACTGAAGCTTTCTTT. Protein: CASSVDPGQNTEAFF.

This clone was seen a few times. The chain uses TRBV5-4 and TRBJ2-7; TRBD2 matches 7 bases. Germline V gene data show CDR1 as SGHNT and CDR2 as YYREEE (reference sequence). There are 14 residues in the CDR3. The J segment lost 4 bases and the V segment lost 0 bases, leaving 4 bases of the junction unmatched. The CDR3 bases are TGTGCCAGCAGCTTGGCCGGGGGGAGGTACGAGCAGTACTTC. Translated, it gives CASSLAGGRYEQYF.

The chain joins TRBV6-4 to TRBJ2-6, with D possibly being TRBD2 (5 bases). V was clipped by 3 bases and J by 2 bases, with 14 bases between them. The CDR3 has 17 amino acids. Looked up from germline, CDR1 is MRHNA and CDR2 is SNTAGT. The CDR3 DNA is TGTGCCAGCAGTGAGACCCCCGGAGGCACTGGGGCCAACGTCCTGACTTTC. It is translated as CASSETPGGTGANVLTF.

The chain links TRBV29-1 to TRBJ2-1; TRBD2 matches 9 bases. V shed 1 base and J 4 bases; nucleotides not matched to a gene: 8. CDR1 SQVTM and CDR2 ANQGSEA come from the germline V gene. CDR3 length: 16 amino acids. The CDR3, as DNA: TGCAGCGTTGAAGGCTCTGGGACTAGCAGATACAATGAGCAGTTCTTC. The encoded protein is CSVEGSGTSRYNEQFF.

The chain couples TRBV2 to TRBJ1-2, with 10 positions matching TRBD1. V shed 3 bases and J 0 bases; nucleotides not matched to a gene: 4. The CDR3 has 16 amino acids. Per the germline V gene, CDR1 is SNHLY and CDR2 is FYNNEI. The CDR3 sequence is CASSEDRGRANYGYTF. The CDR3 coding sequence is TGTGCCAGCAGTGAGGACAGGGGGAGGGCTAACTATGGCTACACCTTC.

This CDR3 is CASSLNRASSYNEQFF. CDR3 bases: TGTGCCAGCAGCCTAAACAGGGCTAGCTCCTACAATGAGCAGTTCTTC. This chain links TRBV11-3 with TRBJ2-1, with D perhaps matching TRBD1 (6 bases). The V and J ends lost 5 bases and 0 bases respectively, with 14 bases between them. Germline-derived CDR1 and CDR2 are SGHNT and YENEEA. This CDR3 region has 16 residues.

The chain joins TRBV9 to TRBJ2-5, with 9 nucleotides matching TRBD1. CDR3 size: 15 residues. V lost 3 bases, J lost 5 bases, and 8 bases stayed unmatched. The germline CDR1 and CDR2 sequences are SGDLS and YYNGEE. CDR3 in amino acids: CASSERDRERETQYF. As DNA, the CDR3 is TGTGCCAGCAGCGAGAGGGACAGGGAAAGGGAGACCCAGTACTTC. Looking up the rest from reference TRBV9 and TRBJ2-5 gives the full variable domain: DSGVTQTPKHLITATGQRVTLRCSPRSGDLSVYWYQQSLDQGLQFLIQYYNGEERAKGNILERFSAQQFPDLHSELNLSSLELGDSALYFCASSERDRERETQYFGPGTRLLVL.